Below are 25 T cell receptor beta chains sequenced from a single sample in a study of tumor and adjacent non-tumor tissue in lung cancer. This sample's RNA came from whole unsorted tissue. The normal lung tissue was taken more than 3 cm from the tumor edge. Three rounds of nested PCR, following a modified ARM-PCR protocol, produced the TCRbeta library. TCRdb fed the multiplex PCR reads into MiXCR, producing one record per CDR3 protein. The table shows approximately 80,000 distinct CDR3 sequences, with roughly 80% occurring only once. The sample consisted of distant non-tumor lung tissue. The receptors originated from a man in his sixties with non-small cell lung cancer.

About this clonotype itself: An end of the junction does not agree with germline; a read error may underlie this. The genes are TRBV7-8 and TRBJ2-5, with 7 bases fitting TRBD1. CDR3 length: 15 residues. The germline V gene has CDR1 SGHVS and CDR2 FQNEAQ. DNA of the CDR3: TGTGCCAGCAGCTCCTCGACAGGGTACCAAGAGACCCAGGACTTC. Its translation: CASSSSTGYQETQDF.

The table lists this clonotype with many counts. The J gene is TRBJ1-1, the V gene TRBV29-1; D uncertain. The CDR3 totals 12 residues. V lost 1 base and J lost 6, with 9 bases in between. CDR1 and CDR2 from the germline V gene are SQVTM and ANQGSEA. CDR3 DNA sequence: TGCAGCGTTGAAGTAGGGCTCCCTGAAGCTTTCTTT. It encodes CSVEVGLPEAFF.

The gene calls are TRBV19 and TRBJ2-1; 12 nucleotides line up with TRBD2. The germline V gene encodes CDR1 LNHDA and CDR2 SQIVND (reference sequence). This CDR3 is 15 amino acids long. V trimming: 10 bases; J trimming: 7 bases; junction bases outside the gene matches: 11. DNA of the CDR3: TGTGCCAAGACCCAACTAGCGGGAGGCGGAAATGAGCAGTTCTTC. It is translated as CAKTQLAGGGNEQFF.

The V gene is TRBV5-4, the J gene TRBJ2-2, with D hard to call. The germline V gene encodes CDR1 SGHNT and CDR2 YYREEE (reference sequence). V gave up 0 bases and J gave up 3 bases, with 9 bases separating them. The length of the CDR3 is 15 residues. CDR3 coding DNA: TGTGCCAGCAGCTTGGACGGGTGGGACACCGGGGAGCTGTTTTTT. Translation gives CASSLDGWDTGELFF.

For this clonotype: Since the CDR3 does not end with the conserved phenylalanine or tryptophan, this likely comes from a read error. V gene TRBV4-3 combines with J gene TRBJ2-7; TRBD1 might be the D (6 bases). The CDR3 is 17 residues long. The germline gives CDR1 LGHNA, CDR2 YSLEER. Trimming removed 1 base at V and 2 bases at J, with 18 bases between. CDR3 in amino acids: CASSQGIRTAAAYEQYL. CDR3 coding DNA: TGCGCCAGCAGCCAAGGAATCAGGACAGCGGCCGCCTACGAGCAGTACTTA.

The CDR3 region is CSGGLAGGYEQFF. CDR3 DNA: TGCAGCGGAGGGCTAGCGGGAGGATATGAGCAGTTCTTC. This chain uses TRBV29-1 with TRBJ2-1; 11 bases match TRBD2. Trimming took 7 bases from V and 8 from J; bases not matched to a gene: 7. Germline CDR1 and CDR2: SQVTM and ANQGSEA. The CDR3 spans 13 residues.

This clonotype appeared a few times. The CDR3 carries no conserved terminal phenylalanine or tryptophan, so it likely arises from a read error. The gene calls are TRBV11-2 and TRBJ2-5; 7 positions match TRBD1. The CDR3 is 13 amino acids. Germline lookup yields CDR1 SGHAT and CDR2 FQNNGV. DNA for the CDR3: TGTGCCATTAGCTCTACAGGGGAAGAGGCCCAGTACGTC. It yields the protein CAISSTGEEAQYV.

With regard to this clonotype: The junction shows a germline mismatch at one end, possibly a read error. The chain links TRBV11-2 to TRBJ1-1, with TRBD1 as a possible D gene (5 bases). The CDR3 has 14 amino acids. Germline V gene data show CDR1 as SGHAT and CDR2 as FQNNGV. The CDR3 sequence: CANRLVGRSTQAFF. DNA for the CDR3: TGTGCCAACAGGTTAGTCGGGAGGAGCACTCAAGCTTTCTTT.

This clonotype was observed at least ten times. The chain joins TRBV6-1 to TRBJ2-3; 8 bases match TRBD2. Germline assignment: CDR1 MNHNS and CDR2 SASEGT. There are 16 residues in the CDR3. Trimming removed 4 bases from V and 0 bases from J; junction bases left unmatched: 6. In DNA form, the CDR3 reads TGTGCCAGCAGTGCCGGACTAGCCTCTAGCACAGATACGCAGTATTTT. Translating it yields CASSAGLASSTDTQYF.

This clonotype was seen only once. This is likely a read error, given that the CDR3 carries no conserved phenylalanine or tryptophan at its end. The rearrangement links TRBV20-1 to TRBJ1-6, with TRBD1 matching 8 bases. This CDR3 is built from 14 residues. CDR1 is DFQATT and CDR2 is SNEGSKA in the germline V gene (reference sequence). V lost 3 bases to trimming and J lost 6 bases; unmatched junction nucleotides: 4. The DNA of the CDR3 is TGCAGTGCTAGTGGCAGGGGGCCTAATTCACCCCTCCACCTT. As protein: CSASGRGPNSPLHL.

As regards this clonotype: Relative to the germline gene, one junction end is altered; a read error may explain this. The chain uses TRBV6-5 and TRBJ1-2, with a weak D call TRBD1 (5 bases). CDR3 length: 15 amino acids. Germline lookup yields CDR1 MNHEY and CDR2 SVGAGI. Here the CDR3 DNA reads TGTGCCAGCAGTTTAACACGGGGACCGCTCTATGGTTACACCTTC. It translates to CASSLTRGPLYGYTF.

The table lists this clonotype with many counts. This chain connects TRBV12-5 to TRBJ2-7; a possible D gene is TRBD2 (6 bases). This CDR3 spans 16 amino acids. Trimming took 1 base from V and 3 from J, leaving 16 bases between them. Germline values: CDR1 LGHNT, CDR2 FRNRAP. Here the CDR3 DNA reads TGTGCTAGTGGTTTGGACACAAGCGGAGGGGTCTACGAGCAGTACTTC. It codes for CASGLDTSGGVYEQYF. The full variable domain, with the rest looked up from reference TRBV12-5 and TRBJ2-7, is DARVTQTPRHKVTEMGQEVTMRCQPILGHNTVFWYRQTMMQGLELLAYFRNRAPLDDSGMPKDRFSAEMPDATLATLKIQPSEPRDSAVYFCASGLDTSGGVYEQYFGPGTRLTVT.

With respect to this clonotype: A read error may produce the germline difference seen at one junction end. The CDR3 is CASSLVVQGNEQYF. For the CDR3, the DNA is TGTGCCAGTAGCTTGGTCGTACAGGGGAACGAGCAGTACTTC. This chain connects TRBV5-6 to TRBJ2-7; 7 bases match TRBD1. CDR1 is SGHDT and CDR2 is YYEEEE in the germline V gene. The CDR3 runs 14 residues.

The V and J genes are TRBV20-1 and TRBJ2-1, with a weak D call TRBD1 (5 bases). V lost 0 bases and J 7 bases, leaving 16 bases between the germline ends. This CDR3 is 15 amino acids long. Germline loops: CDR1 DFQATT, CDR2 SNEGSKA (reference sequence). The CDR3 protein is CSARDLSGYGNEQFF. The CDR3 region has the DNA TGCAGTGCTAGAGATCTTTCAGGGTATGGAAATGAGCAGTTCTTC.

Concerning this clonotype: The junction shows a germline mismatch at one end, possibly a read error. The V call is TRBV4-3, the J call TRBJ1-3; no clear D gene. Germline loops: CDR1 LGHNA, CDR2 YSLEER. The CDR3 has 13 amino acids. Written as DNA, the CDR3 is TGCGCCAGCAGTCAAGAAGCCCACAACACCATATATTTT. Its translation is CASSQEAHNTIYF.

This clonotype was observed once. V usage is TRBV30 and J usage is TRBJ1-4; TRBD1 might be the D (5 bases). The V gene lost 1 base and the J gene lost 8 bases, with 17 bases spanning the gap. Germline CDR1 GTSNPN, CDR2 SVGIG (reference sequence). The length of the CDR3 is 15 residues. CDR3 region: CAWSGHGGEGEKLFF. CDR3 sequence (DNA): TGTGCCTGGAGTGGGCACGGGGGAGAAGGAGAAAAACTGTTTTTT. Supplemented by reference TRBV30 and TRBJ1-4, the full variable domain reads SQTIHQWPATLVQPVGSPLSLECTVEGTSNPNLYWYRQAAGRGLQLLFYSVGIGQISSEVPQNLSASRPQDRQFILSSKKLLLSDSGFYLCAWSGHGGEGEKLFFGSGTQLSVL.

In its sample, this clonotype was seen once. The V gene is TRBV6-5, the J gene TRBJ2-6; TRBD2 matches at 10 bases. Per the germline V gene, CDR1 is MNHEY and CDR2 is SVGAGI. V shed 6 bases, J shed 19 bases, and the junction held 24 bases outside the gene matches. The CDR3 loop spans 17 amino acids. CDR3 in DNA: TGTGCCAGCAGCCTAGCGGGAGTCAGCTCTGGGGCCAACGTCCAAACTTTC. Protein: CASSLAGVSSGANVQTF.

As concerns this clonotype: Given a much more abundant clone one base away, this may be a read error. The chain uses TRBV5-6 and TRBJ2-1, with TRBD2 identical over 7 bases. J was trimmed by 7 bases and V by 6 bases; bases with no gene match: 7. The CDR3 is 13 amino acids. Germline V gene lookup returns CDR1 SGHDT and CDR2 YYEEEE. Written as DNA, the CDR3 is TGTGCCAGCATTCAAGCGGGAATAAATGAGCAGTTCTTC. This codes for CASIQAGINEQFF.

A single count supports this clonotype. It is likely a read error, because the conserved phenylalanine at the end of the CDR3 is missing. It is unclear where the CDR3 begins or ends on the DNA, so no DNA is shown, and the CDR3 is as TCRdb lists it. The chain is built from TRBV28 and TRBJ2-1; the listed D gene, TRBD1, was not tested against the DNA. CDR1 and CDR2 from the germline V gene are MDHEN and SYDVKM. The CDR3 is made up of 14 amino acids, end residues included. This CDR3 is CASSFQPRTDEQLY.

This clonotype has at least ten counts. The chain has TRBV20-1 and TRBJ1-1, with a weak D call TRBD1 (6 bases). The germline V gene has CDR1 DFQATT and CDR2 SNEGSKA (reference sequence). This CDR3 contains 14 residues. V was shortened by 1 base and J by 4 bases, with 13 bases between the two germline ends. The CDR3 coding sequence is TGCAGTGCTAGAGGCGGGGGGGCAGTCACTGAAGCTTTCTTT. As protein: CSARGGGAVTEAFF.

A word on this clonotype: A read error may explain this, as a much larger clone is one base away. The V gene is TRBV29-1, the J gene TRBJ2-7; 7 bases fit TRBD2. The CDR3 consists of 14 residues. Looked up from germline, CDR1 is SQVTM and CDR2 is ANQGSEA. With 0 bases clipped from V and 3 bases from J, the junction kept 5 bases outside the gene matches. The CDR3 loop reads CSVEESTSSYEQYF. The DNA of the CDR3 is TGCAGCGTTGAAGAGTCGACTAGCAGCTACGAGCAGTACTTC.

This chain links TRBV30 with TRBJ2-1; 13 bases align to TRBD2. The CDR3 extends over 15 amino acids. Trimming removed 5 bases from V and 9 bases from J; junction bases left unmatched: 10. The germline gives CDR1 GTSNPN, CDR2 SVGIG (reference sequence). In DNA form, the CDR3 reads TGTGCCTGGGGGCTCGGACTAGCGGGAGTCATTGAGCAGTTCTTC. Translated, it gives CAWGLGLAGVIEQFF.

This chain links TRBV21-1 with TRBJ1-5; the table's D call, TRBD1, was not checked against the DNA. TRBV21-1 is assigned pseudogene status. The CDR3 is 16 residues long. The CDR3 sequence is CARSKVGRGDNQPQHF. DNA for the CDR3: TGTGCCCGCAGCAAAGTGGGCAGGGGGGACAATCAGCCCCAGCATTTT.

In the case of this clonotype: The junction differs from germline at one of its ends, possibly a read error. The chain has TRBV11-2 and TRBJ2-5; 7 nucleotides agree with TRBD1. The germline gives CDR1 SGHAT, CDR2 FQNNGV. CDR3 length: 14 residues. CDR3 region: CTSSSGQVLESPYF. The CDR3 DNA reads as TGTACCAGCAGCTCCGGACAGGTTCTGGAGTCCCCGTACTTC.

About this clonotype itself: The missing conserved phenylalanine or tryptophan at the end of this CDR3 makes a read error likely. This chain uses TRBV12-3 or TRBV12-4 with TRBJ2-2; D remains ambiguous. The CDR3 spans 13 residues. V lost 6 bases to trimming and J lost 8 bases, with 13 bases between them. CDR3 protein: CASRGQVRGELFC. CDR3 in DNA: TGTGCCAGCAGGGGTCAGGTTAGAGGGGAGCTGTTTTGT.